This TCR beta chain is from a study of blood T cells in healthy people across ages. This clonotype was picked up a small number of times. Primers used in a second PCR of about 6 to 12 cycles were a sample-barcoded 5' primer and a J-beta primer mix. Each of the cDNA molecules was tagged by a template-switch adaptor with 12 random nucleotides. TCRdb ran MiXCR on the 5' RACE reads and lists one entry per CDR3 protein. The profile shows roughly 680,000 distinct CDR3 sequences, roughly 21% of them singletons. CDR3 size: 15 residues. From germline, CDR1 is KGHSH and CDR2 LQKENI. V gave up 0 bases and J gave up 2 bases, with 10 bases separating them.

This clonotype was obtained from a man in his 70s in good health. V gene TRBV18 combines with J gene TRBJ1-1; D is possibly TRBD1 (6 bases). The sequenced sample consisted of blood. The CDR3 loop reads CASSPPGGQNTEAFF. In DNA, the CDR3 is TGTGCCAGCTCACCACCGGGGGGGCAAAACACTGAAGCTTTCTTT.